This T cell receptor (beta chain) derives from a study of T cells in Graves' hyperthyroidism and ophthalmopathy. Findings and caveats of the study: Ophthalmopathy and stable hyperthyroidism were told apart by a 13 V-J model.

Regions amplified from RNA transcripts were the TCR beta CDR3 regions. During a first-round RT-PCR of the TCR CDR3, the HTBI primer set was used. TCRdb re-called the multiplex PCR reads with MiXCR, one entry per CDR3 protein. The top ten clones hold around four fifths of a sample with around 350,000 distinct CDR3 sequences, about 25% of them seen once. Uncontrolled infection, other autoimmune disease, pregnancy or lactation disqualified patients from enrolment. About this clonotype: Antigen: not known.

Germline V gene lookup returns CDR1 SGHTA and CDR2 FQGNSA. This CDR3 region has 13 residues. The ends were cut back, 8 bases at V and 0 bases at J, with 10 bases in the middle. This rearrangement joins TRBV7-2 to TRBJ1-1, with D unresolved. This TCR was sampled from a man aged 50-59 years with Graves' hyperthyroidism. Specimen: blood. DNA of the CDR3: TGTGCCAGCTTACCGGGGATGAACACTGAAGCTTTCTTT. It specifies CASLPGMNTEAFF.